These 15 T cell receptor beta chains originate from one sample sequenced in a study of tumor-infiltrating lymphocytes in primary liver carcinoma. Unsorted bulk tissue, roughly 19-33 mg of it, served as the source for co-extraction of RNA and DNA. A constant-region primer primed TCR beta cDNA synthesis from 400 to 550 ng of total RNA. Amplification in three nested multiplex PCR rounds with slightly modified ARM-PCR gave rise to TCR beta libraries. Investigators reported that the first two PCR rounds, at approximately 11 cycles each, used TRBV1-TRBV30 forward primers with a C-beta reverse primer. TCRdb reanalysed the multiplex PCR reads using MiXCR and keeps one entry per CDR3 protein. This sample has about 48,000 distinct CDR3 sequences; 70% to 80% occur once, and the top ten carry about a quarter. The sequenced material came from liver tumor tissue from sampling region 3. The subset denotes: tumor region T3, left-lateral pole. Receptors were obtained from a man aged 35 to 55 with primary liver carcinoma and hepatitis B virus infection.

This clonotype occurred once. V usage is TRBV14 and J usage is TRBJ2-7; a weak D match, TRBD2 (5 bases). This CDR3 comprises 15 residues. The V and J ends lost 0 bases and 4 bases respectively, with 13 bases between them. CDR1 is SGHDN and CDR2 is FVKESK in the germline V gene. The DNA for the CDR3 is TGTGCCAGCAGCCAAGACCGGGGATACCCATACGAGCAGTACTTC. It is translated as CASSQDRGYPYEQYF. Using reference TRBV14 and TRBJ2-7 for the parts outside the CDR3, the full variable domain is EAGVTQFPSHSVIEKGQTVTLRCDPISGHDNLYWYRRVMGKEIKFLLHFVKESKQDESGMPNNRFLAERTGGTYSTLKVQPAELEDSGVYFCASSQDRGYPYEQYFGPGTRLTVT.

The chain recombines TRBV7-8 with TRBJ2-3; D unresolved. Looked up from germline, CDR1 is SGHVS and CDR2 is FQNEAQ. Deletions cut 1 base from V and 2 bases from J, with 16 bases between. CDR3 size: 17 residues. The CDR3 coding sequence is TGTGCCAGCAGCTTAGAAGCAAGTGGAGCTAACACAGATACGCAGTATTTT. The encoded protein is CASSLEASGANTDTQYF.

The chain carries TRBV12-3 or TRBV12-4 and TRBJ1-4, with D possibly matching TRBD1 (5 bases). Trimming took off 7 bases at V and 6 bases at J, with 15 bases between the two ends. The CDR3 has 14 residues. The CDR3 sequence: CASKMTDSDEKLFF. DNA of the CDR3: TGTGCCAGCAAAATGACAGATTCAGATGAAAAACTGTTTTTT.

Details on this clonotype: Being one base from a much bigger clone, this may be a read error. The V call is TRBV6-4, the J call TRBJ2-3, with 8 bases aligning to TRBD2. The germline V gene has CDR1 MRHNA and CDR2 SNTAGT. V gave up 6 bases and J gave up 5 bases; unmatched junction bases: 7. CDR3 size: 14 residues. CDR3 sequence reads: CASSSGLGIDTQYF. For the CDR3, the DNA is TGTGCCAGCAGCTCGGGACTAGGAATAGATACGCAGTATTTT.

With regard to this clonotype: At one end, the junction sequence differs from germline, possibly due to a read error. V and J are TRBV5-1 and TRBJ2-7; 8 bases match TRBD2. The germline gives CDR1 SGHRS, CDR2 YFSETQ. This CDR3 has 15 residues. The CDR3 DNA is TGTGCCAGCAGCGAGACTAGCGAGGGTGTCTACGAGCAGTACTTC. Protein sequence: CASSETSEGVYEQYF.

In regard to this clonotype: One junction end disagrees with the germline gene, perhaps due to a read error. This chain joins TRBV6-1 and TRBJ2-1; D remains unclear. Germline V gene lookup returns CDR1 MNHNS and CDR2 SASEGT. The CDR3 contains 11 residues. CDR3 DNA: TGTGCCAGCGGTGAACAGAGTGAGCAGTTCTTC. Translated, it gives CASGEQSEQFF.

With regard to this clonotype: One end of the junction does not line up with germline, which may come from a read error. The chain recombines TRBV13 with TRBJ1-5, with TRBD1 matching 8 bases. Germline V gives CDR1 PRHDT, CDR2 FYEKMQ (reference sequence). The CDR3 sequence is 14 residues long. The CDR3: CASSLGDRDQPQCF. CDR3 DNA: TGTGCCAGCAGCTTAGGGGACAGGGATCAGCCCCAGTGTTTT. The full variable domain, with the rest looked up from reference TRBV13 and TRBJ1-5, is AAGVIQSPRHLIKEKRETATLKCYPIPRHDTVYWYQQGPGQDPQFLISFYEKMQSDKGSIPDRFSAQQFSDYHSELNMSSLELGDSALYFCASSLGDRDQPQCFGDGTRLSIL.

This clonotype was counted only a few times. At one of its ends the junction is not consistent with the germline gene, which may arise from a read error. The DNA of the CDR3 is TGTGCCAGCAGCTTAGGGACGGACATCTACGAGCAGTATTTC. This encodes CASSLGTDIYEQYF. The chain couples TRBV7-8 to TRBJ2-7, with TRBD1 as a possible D gene (5 bases). The CDR3 totals 14 residues. Germline V gene sequence: CDR1 SGHVS, CDR2 FQNEAQ.

For the CDR3, the DNA is TGTGCCAGCAAGCCTAGCGGTTCCCCTCTCGGGAAGCAGTTCTTC. Encoded protein: CASKPSGSPLGKQFF. This chain joins TRBV7-8 and TRBJ2-1; 7 bases fit TRBD2. The length of the CDR3 is 15 residues. The V and J ends lost 7 bases and 11 bases, in that order; junction bases with no gene match: 17. Germline V gene lookup returns CDR1 SGHVS and CDR2 FQNEAQ.

This clonotype has a single count. An end of the junction does not agree with germline; a read error may underlie this. The chain joins TRBV11-1 to TRBJ2-3, with D possibly matching TRBD2 (6 bases). Germline V CDR1 and CDR2: SGHAT, FQDESV (reference sequence). The CDR3 spans 16 residues. The CDR3 reads CTSSKELAVSTDTQYF. DNA for the CDR3: TGTACCAGCAGCAAGGAATTAGCGGTTAGCACAGATACGCAGTATTTT.

The chain is built from TRBV11-2 and TRBJ2-7; D might be TRBD2 (5 bases). The CDR3 is 14 residues long. Germline-derived CDR1 and CDR2 are SGHAT and FQNNGV. Trimming removed 6 bases from V and 10 bases from J, with 22 bases in between. The CDR3 DNA is TGTGCCAGCAGTTTGACGGGTATGAGGGTCGAACAGTACTTC. This sequence encodes CASSLTGMRVEQYF.

J is TRBJ2-1 and V is TRBV20-1, with 7 positions matching TRBD1. The CDR3 totals 15 residues. The V segment lost 0 bases and the J segment 9 bases; nucleotides outside the gene matches: 11. The germline V gene encodes CDR1 DFQATT and CDR2 SNEGSKA (reference sequence). For the CDR3, the DNA is TGCAGTGCTAGAGACCCGACAGGGACGGGGAGTGAGCAGTTCTTC. Amino acids: CSARDPTGTGSEQFF.

This clonotype was detected ten times or more. This chain joins TRBV6-5 and TRBJ2-5, with a possible D match to TRBD1 (6 bases). Germline V lookup: CDR1 MNHEY, CDR2 SVGAGI. Between the trimmed V and J ends, which lost 4 bases and 1 base, there was a span of 10 bases. The CDR3 is made up of 14 amino acids. The CDR3: CASSSSQGQETQYF. The CDR3 nucleotides read TGTGCCAGCAGTTCTTCACAGGGCCAAGAGACCCAGTACTTC.

Comments on this clonotype: A read error may account for a junction end that differs from germline. The chain joins TRBV12-3 or TRBV12-4 to TRBJ2-7; D possibly corresponds to TRBD1 (6 bases). The CDR3 sequence is 12 residues long. The CDR3 here is CDSSSNREEQYF. The CDR3 DNA sequence: TGTGACAGCAGTTCTAACAGGGAAGAGCAGTACTTC.

On this clonotype itself: A junction boundary mismatches the germline segment, possibly from a read error. This chain links TRBV28 with TRBJ2-7; 9 bases fit TRBD1. CDR3 length: 15 amino acids. CDR1 and CDR2 (germline): MDHEN, SYDVKM. DNA for the CDR3: TGTGCCAGCAGTCTTCCGGCACAGGGGGCGTACGAGCAATACTTC. Its translation is CASSLPAQGAYEQYF.